Presented here are 28 T cell receptor beta chains from one specimen sequenced in a study of control samples from healthy donors and cancer patients (dated by TCRdb to the early 2020s). Library construction relied on the immunoSEQ multiplex PCR assay. Held by TCRdb, this immuneACCESS table contains in-frame sequences only and omits some clones. Under half of the omission traces to an unresolved V gene where checked; the cause of the rest is unknown. In all, the sample holds 180,000 or so clones, and 75% to 95% of those were seen once. The ten largest clones take up about 1.6% of the sample. Material: blood. Receptors were obtained from a woman in her 30s in good health.

This clone has just one count. This specimen includes other DNA sequences encoding the same CDR3. This chain links TRBV6-5 with TRBJ1-6; 7 nucleotides line up with TRBD1. CDR1 MNHEY and CDR2 SVGAGI come from the germline V gene. V lost 5 bases to trimming and J lost 0 bases; unmatched junction nucleotides: 1. The CDR3 runs 15 residues. This CDR3 is CASSRDSSYNSPLHF. In DNA, the CDR3 is TGTGCCAGCAGTCGGGACAGCTCCTATAATTCACCCCTCCACTTT.

Details on this clone: Distinct nucleotide sequences in the sample also encode this CDR3. The rearrangement joins TRBV6-5 to TRBJ2-5; 11 bases map to TRBD1. Germline loops: CDR1 MNHEY, CDR2 SVGAGI. With 0 bases clipped from V and 4 bases from J, the junction kept 4 bases outside the gene matches. There are 16 residues in the CDR3. The DNA of the CDR3 is TGTGCCAGCAGTTACTCGGGGACAGGGGGGGTAGAGACCCAGTACTTC. It specifies CASSYSGTGGVETQYF.

The J gene is TRBJ2-4, the V gene TRBV12-3 or TRBV12-4, with 7 bases fitting TRBD1. J lost 8 bases, V lost 5 bases, and 6 bases had no gene match. CDR3 length: 13 amino acids. CDR3: CASSHPQGDIQYF. In DNA form, the CDR3 reads TGTGCCAGCAGTCACCCCCAGGGGGACATTCAGTACTTC.

CDR3 DNA sequence: TGTGCCAGCAGCGTAGGGAACTATGGCTACACCTTC. Amino acid sequence: CASSVGNYGYTF. The chain carries TRBV9 and TRBJ1-2; unclear D gene. The CDR3 has 12 amino acids. The germline V gene encodes CDR1 SGDLS and CDR2 YYNGEE. V was cut by 0 bases and J by 2 bases, with 2 bases left in between.

The V and J genes are TRBV12-3 or TRBV12-4 and TRBJ2-7; D is tentatively TRBD1 or TRBD2 (6 bases each). The CDR3 totals 13 residues. V lost 2 bases to trimming and J lost 6 bases, with 11 bases between them. CDR3: CASSLNKGGEQYF. CDR3 DNA sequence: TGTGCCAGCAGTTTAAACAAGGGGGGCGAGCAGTACTTC.

This chain connects TRBV12-3 or TRBV12-4 to TRBJ1-2; D unclear. The CDR3 has 13 amino acids. V was trimmed by 0 bases and J by 8 bases, leaving 10 bases between them. The CDR3 nucleotides read TGTGCCAGCAGTTTAGCGGGGAGCCAGGGCTACACCTTC. This translates into CASSLAGSQGYTF.

The rearrangement joins TRBV9 to TRBJ1-3; D not certain. This CDR3 is built from 14 residues. Trimming took 2 bases from V and 4 from J, leaving 10 bases between them. Germline-derived CDR1 and CDR2 are SGDLS and YYNGEE. CDR3 sequence reads: CASSVTGSGNTIYF. For the CDR3, the DNA is TGTGCCAGCAGCGTCACGGGGAGCGGAAACACCATATATTTT.

This clone appeared a single time. Additional DNA sequences in this sample encode the identical CDR3. This sequence joins TRBV5-1 and TRBJ2-3; D not certain. Germline V CDR1 and CDR2: SGHRS, YFSETQ. V gave up 4 bases and J gave up 0 bases, with 3 bases separating them. The CDR3 covers 12 residues. DNA of the CDR3: TGCGCCAGCAGCCTTAGCACAGATACGCAGTATTTT. Amino acid sequence: CASSLSTDTQYF.

The gene calls are TRBV25-1 and TRBJ2-1, with 9 bases that match TRBD2. Germline V gene lookup returns CDR1 MGHDK and CDR2 SYGVNS. The CDR3 extends over 17 amino acids. V lost 1 base to trimming and J lost 1 base; unmatched junction nucleotides: 5. CDR3 residues: CASSEFISGGSYNEQFF. The CDR3 DNA reads TGTGCCAGCAGTGAATTTATTAGCGGGGGATCCTACAATGAGCAGTTCTTC. Drawing the rest from reference TRBV25-1 and TRBJ2-1, the complete variable domain is EADIYQTPRYLVIGTGKKITLECSQTMGHDKMYWYQQDPGMELHLIHYSYGVNSTEKGDLSSESTVSRIRTEHFPLTLESARPSHTSQYLCASSEFISGGSYNEQFFGPGTRLTVL.

This rearrangement joins TRBV6-7 to TRBJ2-5; D is perhaps TRBD2 (7 bases). TRBV6-7 has ORF status, its function being uncertain. This CDR3 contains 14 residues. The V end was cut by 5 bases, the J end by 1 base, with 11 bases between. The DNA for the CDR3 is TGTGCCAGCAGTACCGGGGGGCCCCAAGAGACCCAGTACTTC. Protein: CASSTGGPQETQYF.

The J gene is TRBJ2-1, the V gene TRBV6-5; the match to TRBD1 covers 10 bases. The V gene end was trimmed by 7 bases and the J gene end by 5 bases; junction bases not matched to a gene: 2. This CDR3 contains 13 residues. Looked up from germline, CDR1 is MNHEY and CDR2 is SVGAGI. The CDR3 sequence is CASTGTGDNEQFF. The CDR3, as DNA: TGTGCCAGCACCGGGACAGGGGACAATGAGCAGTTCTTC.

The CDR3 DNA reads TGTGCCAGCAGCCCCCGGGACAGGGGTACCTTGAACACTGAAGCTTTCTTT. It encodes CASSPRDRGTLNTEAFF. The chain couples TRBV5-6 to TRBJ1-1; 10 positions match TRBD1. This CDR3 spans 17 amino acids. V trimming: 4 bases; J trimming: 0 bases; junction bases outside the gene matches: 9. Germline V gene sequence: CDR1 SGHDT, CDR2 YYEEEE. The full variable domain, its missing parts supplied by reference TRBV5-6 and TRBJ1-1, is DAGVTQSPTHLIKTRGQQVTLRCSPKSGHDTVSWYQQALGQGPQFIFQYYEEEERQRGNFPDRFSGHQFPNYSSELNVNALLLGDSALYLCASSPRDRGTLNTEAFFGQGTRLTVV.

V is TRBV7-9 and J is TRBJ1-6; maybe TRBD1 (5 bases). This CDR3 has 15 amino acids. Trimming removed 7 bases at V and 0 bases at J, with 10 bases between. Germline lookup yields CDR1 SEHNR and CDR2 FQNEAQ (reference sequence). CDR3: CASTRDGSYNSPLHF. DNA for the CDR3: TGTGCCAGCACCCGGGACGGCTCCTATAATTCACCCCTCCACTTT. The full variable domain, with the rest looked up from reference TRBV7-9 and TRBJ1-6, is DTGVSQNPRHKITKRGQNVTFRCDPISEHNRLYWYRQTLGQGPEFLTYFQNEAQLEKSRLLSDRFSAERPKGSFSTLEIQRTEQGDSAMYLCASTRDGSYNSPLHFGNGTRLTVT.

The chain combines TRBV18 with TRBJ2-1, with D uncertain. There are 10 residues in the CDR3. V lost 5 bases and J lost 10, with 6 bases in between. The germline CDR1 and CDR2 sequences are KGHSH and LQKENI. CDR3 nucleotide sequence: TGTGCCAGCTCAGCACGGGAGCAGTTCTTC. Translating it yields CASSAREQFF.

The CDR3 bases are TGTGCCACCAGCAGAGGGGACAGTGATAATTCACCCCTCCACTTT. Translating gives CATSRGDSDNSPLHF. V and J are TRBV15 and TRBJ1-6; 7 bases fit TRBD1. This CDR3 comprises 15 residues. V shed 1 base and J 5 bases; nucleotides not matched to a gene: 2. Germline-derived CDR1 and CDR2 are LNHNV and YYDKDF (reference sequence).

V and J are TRBV6-5 and TRBJ1-5; TRBD1 might be the D (5 bases). The V gene's germline CDR1 is MNHEY and CDR2 SVGAGI. Trimming removed 4 bases at V and 2 bases at J, with 6 bases between. This CDR3 has 13 amino acids. CDR3 loop: CASSSGGNQPQHF. CDR3 nucleotides: TGTGCCAGCAGTTCGGGGGGCAATCAGCCCCAGCATTTT.

The rearrangement joins TRBV6-4 to TRBJ2-3; no reliable D call. The V gene's germline CDR1 is MRHNA and CDR2 SNTAGT. The CDR3 is 13 amino acids. V lost 5 bases to trimming and J lost 2 bases, with 8 bases between them. CDR3 amino acids: CASSRQPTDTQYF. CDR3 nucleotide sequence: TGTGCCAGCAGTAGACAACCCACAGATACGCAGTATTTT.

This chain joins TRBV5-6 and TRBJ2-1, with 9 positions matching TRBD2. Germline values: CDR1 SGHDT, CDR2 YYEEEE. The CDR3 runs 15 residues. The ends lost 3 bases at V and 4 bases at J; junction bases unmatched: 5. The CDR3, as DNA: TGTGCCAGCAGCTCCTCTAGCGGGATTTACAATGAGCAGTTCTTC. This sequence encodes CASSSSSGIYNEQFF.

The chain couples TRBV5-1 to TRBJ2-2; the D is unclear. The germline V and J ends were trimmed by 6 bases and 4 bases, with 4 bases remaining between them. The germline V gene encodes CDR1 SGHRS and CDR2 YFSETQ. CDR3 length equals 11 residues. The CDR3 DNA reads as TGCGCCAGCACTAGCACCGGGGAGCTGTTTTTT. It yields the protein CASTSTGELFF.

The chain carries TRBV18 and TRBJ1-1; unclear D gene. The V end was cut by 0 bases, the J end by 1 base, with 6 bases between. The CDR3 covers 14 residues. Looked up from germline, CDR1 is KGHSH and CDR2 is LQKENI. The CDR3 DNA sequence: TGTGCCAGCTCACCACCGACGGGGAACACTGAAGCTTTCTTT. Translated: CASSPPTGNTEAFF.

In this sample, this clone turned up a few times. At the DNA level, this CDR3 is encoded by other sequences in the same sample as well. V gene TRBV5-4 combines with J gene TRBJ1-1, with D maybe TRBD1 (5 bases). Between the trimmed V and J ends, which lost 0 bases and 0 bases, there was a span of 6 bases. The CDR3 consists of 14 residues. CDR1 SGHNT and CDR2 YYREEE come from the germline V gene (reference sequence). The CDR3 loop is CASSLGQMNTEAFF. The CDR3 DNA sequence: TGTGCCAGCAGCTTGGGACAGATGAACACTGAAGCTTTCTTT.

The rearrangement uses TRBV3-1 (or the pseudogene TRBV3-2) and TRBJ2-7, with 12 bases lining up with TRBD2. The length of the CDR3 is 16 residues. Trimming cost V 0 bases and J 7 bases; bases outside gene matches: 7. Germline-derived CDR1 and CDR2 are LGHDT and YNNKEL (reference sequence). The CDR3 loop is CASSQEGLAGGGEQYF. The CDR3 DNA sequence: TGTGCCAGCAGCCAAGAGGGGCTAGCGGGAGGGGGAGAGCAGTACTTC.

The chain carries TRBV7-3 and TRBJ2-5; the D gene is possibly TRBD2 (6 bases). With 3 bases removed from V and 1 base from J, the gap between germline ends came to 9 bases. CDR3 length equals 14 residues. Germline V lookup: CDR1 SGHTA, CDR2 FQGTGA. CDR3 protein: CASSLGTPQETQYF. For the CDR3, the DNA is TGTGCCAGCAGCTTGGGGACTCCCCAAGAGACCCAGTACTTC.

This clone has just one count. This chain links TRBV10-3 with TRBJ2-3; 8 bases are shared with TRBD1. Germline-derived CDR1 and CDR2 are ENHRY and SYGVKD. V lost 0 bases to trimming and J lost 4 bases; unmatched junction nucleotides: 6. There are 16 residues in the CDR3. In DNA form, the CDR3 reads TGTGCCATCAGTGAGTCGGATGTCAGGGGGCCAGATACGCAGTATTTT. Encoded protein: CAISESDVRGPDTQYF.

V gene TRBV10-3 combines with J gene TRBJ2-1; no firm D call. The CDR3 sequence is 15 residues long. Trimming took off 7 bases at V and 3 bases at J, with 16 bases between the two ends. Germline CDR1 ENHRY, CDR2 SYGVKD. The CDR3 reads CAITLAYPNYNEQFF. The DNA of the CDR3 is TGTGCCATCACACTCGCCTATCCAAACTACAATGAGCAGTTCTTC.

The chain has TRBV4-2 and TRBJ1-1; 7 bases are shared with TRBD1. The germline V gene has CDR1 LGHNA and CDR2 YNFKEQ. This CDR3 comprises 14 residues. Trimming cost V 4 bases and J 3 bases; bases outside gene matches: 5. The CDR3 protein is CASSRDRADTEAFF. The CDR3 bases are TGTGCCAGCAGCCGAGACAGGGCAGACACTGAAGCTTTCTTT.

The chain couples TRBV7-9 to TRBJ1-4; the D gene is possibly TRBD1 (5 bases). CDR3 length: 16 amino acids. Germline lookup yields CDR1 SEHNR and CDR2 FQNEAQ (reference sequence). Trimming took 3 bases from V and 0 from J, leaving 11 bases between them. The CDR3 loop is CASSFWAGATNEKLFF. CDR3 nucleotides: TGTGCCAGCAGCTTCTGGGCGGGGGCAACTAATGAAAAACTGTTTTTT.

The V call is TRBV5-5, the J call TRBJ2-5; 13 nucleotides line up with TRBD2. The CDR3 is made up of 14 amino acids. Per the germline V gene, CDR1 is SGHKS and CDR2 is YYEKEE (reference sequence). V shed 2 bases and J 5 bases; nucleotides not matched to a gene: 0. The CDR3 loop reads CASSLLAGGETQYF. The CDR3 DNA reads TGTGCCAGCAGCTTACTAGCGGGAGGGGAGACCCAGTACTTC.